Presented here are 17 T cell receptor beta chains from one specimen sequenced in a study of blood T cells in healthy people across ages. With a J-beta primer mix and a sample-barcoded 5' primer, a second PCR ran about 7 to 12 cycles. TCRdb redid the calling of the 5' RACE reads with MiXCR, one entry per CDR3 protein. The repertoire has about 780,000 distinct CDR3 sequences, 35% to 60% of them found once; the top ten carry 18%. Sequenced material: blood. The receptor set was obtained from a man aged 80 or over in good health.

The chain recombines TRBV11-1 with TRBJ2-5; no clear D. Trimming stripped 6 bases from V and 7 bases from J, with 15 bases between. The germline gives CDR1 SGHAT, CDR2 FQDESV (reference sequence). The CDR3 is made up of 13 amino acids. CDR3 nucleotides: TGTGCCAGCAGTTCTGGACGTCCCGGGACCCAGTACTTC. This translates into CASSSGRPGTQYF.

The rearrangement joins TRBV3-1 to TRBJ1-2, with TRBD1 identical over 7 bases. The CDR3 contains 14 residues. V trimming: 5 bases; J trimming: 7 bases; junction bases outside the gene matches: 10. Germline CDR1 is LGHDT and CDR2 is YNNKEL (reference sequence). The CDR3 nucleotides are TGTGCCAGCAGCAGTGGACAGGTCAGAGGTGGCTACACCTTC. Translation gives CASSSGQVRGGYTF.

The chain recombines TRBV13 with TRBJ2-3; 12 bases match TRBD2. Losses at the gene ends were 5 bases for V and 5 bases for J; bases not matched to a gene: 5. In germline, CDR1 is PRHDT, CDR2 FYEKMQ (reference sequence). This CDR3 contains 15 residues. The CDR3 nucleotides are TGTGCCAGCAGCGACCCGGGACTAGCGGGAGATACGCAGTATTTT. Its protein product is CASSDPGLAGDTQYF.

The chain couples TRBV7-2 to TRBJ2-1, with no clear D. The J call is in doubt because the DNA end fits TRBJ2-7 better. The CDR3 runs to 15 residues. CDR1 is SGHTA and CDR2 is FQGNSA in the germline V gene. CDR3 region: CASSLVADTYNEQYF. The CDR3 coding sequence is TGTGCCAGCAGCTTAGTTGCAGATACCTACAATGAGCAGTACTTC.

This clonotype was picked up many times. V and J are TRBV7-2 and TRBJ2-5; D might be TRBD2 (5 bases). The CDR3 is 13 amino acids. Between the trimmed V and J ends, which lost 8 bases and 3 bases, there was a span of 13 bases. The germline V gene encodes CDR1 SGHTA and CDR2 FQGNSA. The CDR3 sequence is CASAFAGKETQYF. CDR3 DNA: TGTGCCAGCGCCTTCGCGGGCAAAGAGACCCAGTACTTC.

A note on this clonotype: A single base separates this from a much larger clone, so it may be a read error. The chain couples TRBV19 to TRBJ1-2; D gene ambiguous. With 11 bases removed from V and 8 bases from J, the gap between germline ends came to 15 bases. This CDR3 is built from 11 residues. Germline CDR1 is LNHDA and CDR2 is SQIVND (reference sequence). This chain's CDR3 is CARTTDGGYTF. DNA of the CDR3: TGTGCCCGTACCACCGACGGAGGCTACACCTTC.

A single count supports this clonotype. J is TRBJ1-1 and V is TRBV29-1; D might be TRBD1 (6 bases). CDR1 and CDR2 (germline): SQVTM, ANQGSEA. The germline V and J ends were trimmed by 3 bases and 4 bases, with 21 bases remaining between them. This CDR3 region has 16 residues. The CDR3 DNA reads TGCAGCGTTGACCGATGGCGTGGGGGGGCTTCCACTGAAGCTTTCTTT. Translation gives CSVDRWRGGASTEAFF.

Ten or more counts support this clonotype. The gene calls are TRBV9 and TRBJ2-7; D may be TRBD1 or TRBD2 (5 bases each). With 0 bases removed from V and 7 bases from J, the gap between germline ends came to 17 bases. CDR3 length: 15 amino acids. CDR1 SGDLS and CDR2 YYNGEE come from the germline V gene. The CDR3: CASSVGTNGGWEQYF. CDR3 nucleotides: TGTGCCAGCAGCGTAGGGACAAATGGAGGATGGGAGCAGTACTTC.

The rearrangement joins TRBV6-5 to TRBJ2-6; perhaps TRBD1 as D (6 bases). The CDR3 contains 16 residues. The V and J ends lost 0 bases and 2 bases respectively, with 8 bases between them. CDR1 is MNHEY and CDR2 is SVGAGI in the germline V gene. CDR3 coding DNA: TGTGCCAGCAGTTACTCTCCAGGGGCTGGGGCCAACGTCCTGACTTTC. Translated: CASSYSPGAGANVLTF.

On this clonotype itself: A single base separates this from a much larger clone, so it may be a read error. The CDR3 DNA reads TGTGCCAGCGGCTCGCCGGGACAGGGTATCAGGGAGACCCAGTACTTC. The encoded protein is CASGSPGQGIRETQYF. This chain links TRBV7-2 with TRBJ2-7; 9 nucleotides agree with TRBD1. The last part of the DNA fits TRBJ2-5 better; the J call may be wrong. CDR1 is SGHTA, CDR2 FQGNSA, per germline. The CDR3 has 16 residues.

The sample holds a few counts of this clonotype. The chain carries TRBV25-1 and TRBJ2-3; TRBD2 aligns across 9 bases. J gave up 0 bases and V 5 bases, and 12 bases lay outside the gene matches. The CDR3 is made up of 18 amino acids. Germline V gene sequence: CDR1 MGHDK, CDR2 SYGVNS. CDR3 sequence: CASSPEAGGPASTDTQYF. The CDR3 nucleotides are TGTGCCAGCAGTCCGGAAGCGGGAGGTCCTGCTAGCACAGATACGCAGTATTTT.

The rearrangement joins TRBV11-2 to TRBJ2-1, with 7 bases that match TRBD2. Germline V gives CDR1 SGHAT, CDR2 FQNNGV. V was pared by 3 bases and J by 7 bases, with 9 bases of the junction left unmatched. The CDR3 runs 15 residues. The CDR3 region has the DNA TGTGCCAGCAGCTTTGGCGGGAGTGTAGGAAATGAGCAGTTCTTC. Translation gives CASSFGGSVGNEQFF.

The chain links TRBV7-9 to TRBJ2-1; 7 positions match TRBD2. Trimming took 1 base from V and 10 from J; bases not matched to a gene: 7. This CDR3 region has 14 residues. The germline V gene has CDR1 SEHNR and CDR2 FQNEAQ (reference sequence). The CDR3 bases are TGTGCCAGCAGCTTAGAGACTAGCTCCTACGAGCAGTTCTTC. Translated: CASSLETSSYEQFF.

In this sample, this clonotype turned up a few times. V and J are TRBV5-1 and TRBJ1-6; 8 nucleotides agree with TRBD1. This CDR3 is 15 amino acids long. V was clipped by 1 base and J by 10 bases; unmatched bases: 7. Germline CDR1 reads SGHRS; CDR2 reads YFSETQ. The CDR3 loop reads CASSLQQGGRSPLHF. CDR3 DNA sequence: TGCGCCAGCAGCTTGCAACAGGGGGGAAGATCACCCCTCCACTTT.

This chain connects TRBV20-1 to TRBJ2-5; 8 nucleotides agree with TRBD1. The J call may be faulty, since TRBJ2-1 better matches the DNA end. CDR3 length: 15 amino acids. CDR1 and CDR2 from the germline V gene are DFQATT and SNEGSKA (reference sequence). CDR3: CSARDSGQARETQFF. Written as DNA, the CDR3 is TGCAGTGCTAGAGATTCGGGACAGGCAAGAGAGACCCAGTTCTTC.

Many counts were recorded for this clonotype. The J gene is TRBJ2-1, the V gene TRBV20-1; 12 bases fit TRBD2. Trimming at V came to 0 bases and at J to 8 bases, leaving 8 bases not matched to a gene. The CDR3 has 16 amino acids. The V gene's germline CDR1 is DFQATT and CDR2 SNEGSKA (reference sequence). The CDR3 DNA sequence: TGCAGTGCTAGAGAGGCTAGCGGGAGGGCCGTCGATGAGCAGTTCTTC. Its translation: CSAREASGRAVDEQFF.

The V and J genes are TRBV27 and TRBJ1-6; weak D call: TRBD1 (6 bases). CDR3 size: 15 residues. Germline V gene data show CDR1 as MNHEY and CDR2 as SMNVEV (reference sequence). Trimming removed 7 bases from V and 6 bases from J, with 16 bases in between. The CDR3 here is CASTRQAGANSPLHF. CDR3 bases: TGTGCCAGCACCAGACAGGCGGGGGCTAATTCACCCCTCCACTTT.